What follows is one T cell receptor (beta chain) and its context. Its antigen is undetermined. PCR was performed a second time for roughly 7 to 11 cycles using a sample-barcoded 5' primer and a J-beta primer mix. Every cDNA molecule bore a tag from a template-switch adaptor containing 12 random nucleotides. From the 5' RACE reads, TCRdb called clonotypes with MiXCR, one entry per CDR3 protein. The table records 800,000 to 1,300,000 distinct CDR3 sequences, under 30% of them present only once. These data are taken from a study of blood T cells in healthy people across ages. For the study at large: Per every two T cells, about one barcoded beta molecule was captured by template switching. Study observations and caveats: Relative to aged donors, long-lived donors carried more naive CD4+ cells and displayed higher diversity.

There are 14 residues in the CDR3. Germline V lookup: CDR1 SGHTA, CDR2 FQGNSA. These same records also appear under a second study, on T cells of mothers and their children.

The source material was blood. This chain links TRBV7-2 with TRBJ2-5; D is undetermined. The last part of the DNA fits TRBJ2-1 better; the J call may be wrong. This TCR derives from a girl aged 2 to 9 in good health. The CDR3 DNA reads TGTGCCAGCAGCTTAGTATCATTGGACGATGAGCAGTTCTTC. Translation gives CASSLVSLDDEQFF.